This note documents a single T cell receptor (beta chain) sequence. This sample stems from a study of blood T cell repertoires in COVID-19. At the level of the study: T cells, B-cell-depleted T cells, or PBMCs supplied cDNA or gDNA.

As originally analysed: Estimates of nucleated cell counts were drawn from the amplification of reference gene primers. Assay used: immunoSEQ multiplex PCR; TCRdb lists only in-frame clones, some missing. V and J calls and clone size are given by that table; D and trimming were obtained from the DNA. The sample lists approximately 210,000 clones; 65% to 90% were seen once. Germline-derived CDR1 and CDR2 are SNHLY and FYNNEI. This CDR3 is built from 13 residues. The ends lost 10 bases at V and 8 bases at J; junction bases unmatched: 13. V gene TRBV2 combines with J gene TRBJ1-2; TRBD1 matches at 7 bases. Input material: peripheral blood. The clonotype was recovered from a man aged 45-65 years with COVID-19, enrolled during active disease. The CDR3 protein is CATDLDRAGGYTF. CDR3 bases: TGTGCCACCGACCTCGACAGGGCGGGAGGCTACACCTTC.